Listed here is a single T cell receptor (beta chain). No antigen is known for it. Base qualities are not at hand, and no much larger clone is one base apart. Here V drops 10 bases and J drops 2 bases, and the junction holds 9 bases not matched to any gene. Reading from cysteine to phenylalanine, the CDR3 counts 15 amino acids. Only the CDR3 DNA stays, 45 bases, in frame from base 1. The germline V gene (reference sequence) sets CDR1 to LNHDA and CDR2 to SQIVND. Whole blood was collected in K2EDTA tubes by collaborating institutions according to the institutions' own protocols. For TCRbeta analysis, collaborator samples were shipped as frozen whole blood, as isolated PBMCs, or as DNA extracted from either sample type. The entry originates in a study of blood T cell repertoires in COVID-19 (dated by TCRdb to 2018 to 2020). As for the study more broadly: The collaborator samples originated in the United States, Italy and Spain and spanned the acute and convalescent phases of COVID-19. The prospective study material was composed of cDNA or gDNA derived from T cells, B-cell-depleted T cells, or PBMCs. The dataset comprised deeply sampled blood TCRbeta repertoires from subjects exposed to, actively infected with, or recovered from COVID-19. The repertoires were made available in a free public database intended to serve as a resource for research on the immune response to SARS-CoV-2. The samples were drawn from the first 160 participants of the ongoing ImmuneRACE study and from 1,254 subjects provided by 6 global collaborators. The sample metadata nearly always contained a de-identified subject ID, COVID-19 status, age in years and sex. Where available, HLA class I and class II types were taken from metadata supplied by the sample provider and were not determined by assay-based typing.

The immunoSEQ Assay, a bias-controlled multiplex PCR, was used to amplify TCRbeta CDR3 regions from genomic DNA. Processing in the source paper ran as follows. The number of nucleated cells in each sample was estimated from the amplification of reference gene primers within the assay. To quantify the absolute abundance of each unique TCRbeta CDR3 rearrangement, sequence reads were collapsed and filtered. For each sample, productive Simpson clonality was calculated by taking the square root of Simpson's diversity index across productive rearrangements. TCRdb retrieved this table from immuneACCESS and kept in-frame rearrangements only. Not all clones are present; in checked studies, unresolved V genes account for under half, and no reason is known for the remainder. Clone size and the V and J calls come from that table; the DNA yielded D and trimming. Here the sample has about 47,000 clones; around 90% occur a single time. The ten biggest clones cover over 2.5% of the sample.

General conclusions and limits of the study: How much clinical and demographic metadata was included differed by source and by participant, and the metadata was provided uncurated.

This chain joins TRBV19 to TRBJ2-1; 9 middle bases align to TRBD2. The source of this sequence is a man aged 50 to 60 with active COVID-19. Sequencing used peripheral blood. The bases read TGTGCCACCTCGATAGCGGGGGACACCTACAATGAGCAGTTCTTC. Its product reads: CATSIAGDTYNEQFF.